These T cell receptor beta chains were read from a single sample in a study of post-analysis software for immune sequencing data. TCRdb re-derived calls from the PCR reads in MiXCR, one entry per CDR3 protein. The table includes 820,000 or so distinct CDR3 sequences, approximately 50% detected once. Sequences were obtained from blood. The source is a girl aged 10-17 years with multiple sclerosis. CDR3s include the opening cysteine and the closing phenylalanine or tryptophan. Each record gives: V gene, J gene, D gene, clone size, CDR3 protein, CDR3 DNA. The D gene is left open where the match is weak. Size values are once, few and many counts, or a class for expanded clones, and some rows have none.

TRBV10-2	TRBJ2-3	TRBD2	NA	CASKEPYAGLAGRTDTQYF	TGCGCCAGCAAAGAACCGTACGCGGGACTAGCGGGGCGCACAGATACGCAGTATTTT
TRBV15	TRBJ2-5	NA	NA	CATSVKGRETQYF	TGTGCCACCAGCGTCAAGGGACGCGAGACCCAGTACTTC
TRBV3-1	TRBJ1-2	NA	NA	CASSLTEGYGYTF	TGTGCCAGCAGCCTCACTGAAGGGTATGGCTACACCTTC
TRBV10-3	TRBJ2-7	TRBD2	few	CAISEAGRAYEQYF	TGTGCCATCAGTGAAGCGGGGAGGGCCTACGAGCAGTACTTC
TRBV6-5	TRBJ1-2	TRBD1	NA	CAISGGTAYGYTF	TGTGCCATCAGTGGAGGGACAGCCTATGGCTACACCTTC
TRBV6-1	TRBJ2-3	TRBD1	NA	CASTSRPGGGTDTQYF	TGTGCCAGCACCTCCCGGCCAGGGGGCGGCACAGATACGCAGTATTTT
TRBV5-1	TRBJ2-5	TRBD1	NA	CASSRGRVSRGQETQYF	TGCGCCAGCAGTCGAGGCCGCGTCAGCAGGGGGCAAGAGACCCAGTACTTC
TRBV9	TRBJ2-1	NA	NA	CASSAAGRRYNEQFF	TGTGCCAGCAGCGCTGCCGGGAGAAGGTACAATGAGCAGTTCTTC
TRBV18	TRBJ1-5	NA	NA	CASSPTRGGNQPQHF	TGTGCCAGCTCACCAACCAGGGGAGGCAATCAGCCCCAGCATTTT
TRBV3-1	TRBJ2-3	NA	NA	CASSPRGPDLFTDTQYF	TGTGCCAGCAGCCCTCGGGGGCCGGACCTCTTCACAGATACGCAGTATTTT
TRBV10-3	TRBJ2-5	TRBD2	NA	CAIRPSGRGQETQYF	TGTGCCATCCGTCCTAGCGGGAGAGGACAAGAGACCCAGTACTTC
TRBV7-7	TRBJ2-7	TRBD1	few	CASSTGTGREQYF	TGTGCTAGCAGCACCGGGACAGGGAGGGAGCAGTACTTC
TRBV7-2	TRBJ2-4	TRBD2	few	CASSPSGIIKNIQYF	TGTGCCAGCAGCCCTAGCGGGATTATCAAAAACATTCAGTACTTC
TRBV20-1	TRBJ2-7	NA	NA	CSASRLGVYEQYF	TGCAGTGCTAGTAGGCTGGGGGTCTACGAGCAGTACTTC
TRBV5-1	TRBJ2-7	NA	NA	CASSLWTTSDEQYF	TGCGCCAGCAGTCTGTGGACCACCTCGGACGAGCAGTACTTC
TRBV5-1	TRBJ2-3	NA	NA	CASSLSSRGGNGDTQYF	TGCGCCAGCAGCTTGTCGTCCAGGGGAGGAAACGGAGATACGCAGTATTTT
TRBV19	TRBJ2-7	NA	NA	CASSILPGTSYEQYF	TGTGCCAGTAGTATCCTTCCTGGGACCTCCTACGAGCAGTACTTC
TRBV27	TRBJ2-7	TRBD2	NA	CASSPRTSGSARAEQYF	TGTGCCAGCAGTCCTCGGACTAGCGGGAGCGCTAGGGCCGAGCAGTACTTC
TRBV15	TRBJ2-7	NA	NA	CATSRDLVSPLDRNYEQYF	TGTGCCACCAGCAGAGATCTAGTGTCCCCTCTTGATCGGAACTACGAGCAGTACTTC
TRBV29-1	TRBJ2-1	TRBD2	NA	CSVVGLAGGQLYNEQFF	TGCAGCGTTGTGGGGCTAGCGGGAGGCCAGTTATACAATGAGCAGTTCTTC
TRBV5-1	TRBJ2-7	TRBD1	NA	CASSLVGQGYEQDF	TGCGCCAGCAGCTTGGTAGGACAGGGGTACGAGCAGGACTTC
TRBV4-1	TRBJ2-1	NA	NA	CASSQDRDRLGNEQFF	TGCGCCAGCAGCCAGGACCGGGATCGATTGGGGAATGAGCAGTTCTTC
TRBV10-3	TRBJ1-2	NA	few	CAISESGLSGYTF	TGTGCCATCAGTGAGTCCGGCCTCAGTGGCTACACCTTC
TRBV7-3	TRBJ2-1	TRBD2	few	CASSVSGAYNEQFF	TGTGCCAGCAGTGTTAGCGGGGCCTACAATGAGCAGTTCTTC
TRBV27	TRBJ2-1	TRBD1	NA	CASRSPQGDSYNEQFF	TGTGCCAGCAGATCCCCCCAGGGGGACTCCTACAATGAGCAGTTCTTC
TRBV7-2	TRBJ2-7	TRBD1	NA	CASSLSRDPGGYEQYF	TGTGCCAGCAGCTTATCCCGGGACCCAGGGGGCTACGAGCAGTACTTC
TRBV20-1	TRBJ2-3	NA	few	CSALRVKASTDTQYF	TGCAGTGCTCTCAGAGTGAAGGCGAGCACAGATACGCAGTATTTT
TRBV29-1	TRBJ2-7	NA	NA	CSVTAYQDEQYF	TGCAGCGTTACAGCGTACCAAGACGAGCAGTACTTC
TRBV5-6	TRBJ1-2	NA	NA	CASSWVVGYGYTF	TGTGCCAGCAGCTGGGTGGTGGGCTATGGCTACACCTTC
TRBV10-3	TRBJ2-6	NA	NA	CAISEWGTGANVLTF	TGTGCCATCAGTGAATGGGGTACCGGGGCCAACGTCCTGACTTTC
TRBV10-3	TRBJ2-6	NA	NA	CAAWGTGANVLTF	TGTGCCGCGTGGGGAACTGGGGCCAACGTCCTGACTTTC
TRBV7-7	TRBJ2-2	NA	once	CASSRDNTGELFF	TGTGCTAGCAGCCGGGACAACACCGGGGAGCTGTTTTTT
TRBV6-6	TRBJ1-2	NA	NA	CASTNTVQNYGYTF	TGTGCCAGCACCAACACGGTCCAGAACTATGGCTACACCTTC
TRBV9	TRBJ2-6	NA	NA	CASSVGVTSISGANVLTF	TGTGCCAGCAGCGTAGGAGTGACTTCCATCTCTGGGGCCAACGTCCTGACTTTC
TRBV20-1	TRBJ2-7	NA	few	CSARRGDNEQYF	TGCAGTGCTCGTAGGGGGGATAACGAGCAGTACTTC
TRBV7-2	TRBJ2-1	NA	NA	CASSPRTVHEQFF	TGTGCCAGCAGCCCGAGGACAGTCCATGAGCAGTTCTTC